This TCR beta chain was found in a study of shared clonotypes between healthy human individuals. Findings and caveats of the study: Among donors, clonotype sharing was expected to be affected by sequencing depth.

All the donors were Caucasian adults who lived in Nashville, Tennessee. Looked up from germline, CDR1 is SGHVS and CDR2 is FQNEAQ. V shed 5 bases and J shed 4 bases, with 28 bases lying between them. CDR3 size: 19 residues. The assay was immunoSEQ multiplex PCR, and TCRdb's table has in-frame clones only and misses some. The sample lists under 600,000 clones, around 78% seen once, with more than 10% in the top ten. Worth noting for this clone: Its antigen is not identified.

This chain connects TRBV7-8 to TRBJ2-3, with D possibly being TRBD1 (7 bases). The TCR comes from a woman in her 40s in good health. Some clones in this sample may be carry-over from other donors' samples. What was sequenced was PBMCs. CDR3 sequence: CASSPRGGSGRGSPDTQYF. The CDR3 DNA sequence: TGTGCCAGCAGCCCCCGAGGGGGTAGCGGCAGGGGGTCCCCAGATACGCAGTATTTT.